The clone carrying this TCR beta chain was counted many times. The antigen remains unidentified. Libraries of TCR beta came from quantitative 5'-RACE with molecular barcodes. A single record per CDR3 protein comes from TCRdb applying MiXCR to the 5' RACE reads. Among around 320,000 distinct CDR3 sequences listed, about a fifth were seen once. This sample is drawn from a study of CD8 T cells in ankylosing spondylitis. Study-wide findings and caveats: One TCR beta motif, made up of seven to nine highly homologous variants, appeared characteristic of ankylosing spondylitis blood. Prior work had noted some motif variants in reactive arthritis blood and synovial fluid. The clones that were linked to disease were reported to be significantly enriched in matched synovial fluid samples from ankylosing spondylitis patients.

The germline gives CDR1 SGHTA, CDR2 FQGNSA. The CDR3 covers 15 residues. Trimming took off 1 base at V and 5 bases at J, with 12 bases between the two ends. The TCR sequence derives from a female donor with ankylosing spondylitis or in good health (not recorded which). The sample comprised blood, either unsorted or a sorted T cell fraction (not recorded which). The V call is TRBV7-2, the J call TRBJ2-1; perhaps TRBD2 as D (6 bases). The CDR3 reads CASSLELAADNEQFF. The CDR3 coding sequence is TGTGCCAGCAGCTTAGAACTAGCAGCGGACAATGAGCAGTTCTTC. The whole variable domain, filled in from reference TRBV7-2 and TRBJ2-1, reads GAGVSQSPSNKVTEKGKDVELRCDPISGHTALYWYRQSLGQGLEFLIYFQGNSAPDKSGLPSDRFSAERTGGSVSTLTIQRTQQEDSAVYLCASSLELAADNEQFFGPGTRLTVL.